The subject of this entry is one T cell receptor (beta chain). These data originate in a study of blood T cell repertoires in COVID-19. Sequencing was performed with immunoSEQ multiplex PCR; in TCRdb, only in-frame clones are kept and a portion is missing. The sample yields about 230,000 clones, 84% seen once. Trimming removed 4 bases from V and 7 bases from J, with 16 bases in between. The CDR3 runs 15 residues. In germline, CDR1 is LNHNV, CDR2 YYDKDF (reference sequence). This receptor was taken from a woman between 40 and 55 years old who had recovered from COVID-19. The specimen sequenced was peripheral blood. The chain employs TRBV15 and TRBJ1-4; no clear D. This CDR3 reads CATSTPVRDGEKLFF. CDR3 DNA: TGTGCCACCAGCACCCCCGTTCGGGATGGTGAAAAACTGTTTTTT.